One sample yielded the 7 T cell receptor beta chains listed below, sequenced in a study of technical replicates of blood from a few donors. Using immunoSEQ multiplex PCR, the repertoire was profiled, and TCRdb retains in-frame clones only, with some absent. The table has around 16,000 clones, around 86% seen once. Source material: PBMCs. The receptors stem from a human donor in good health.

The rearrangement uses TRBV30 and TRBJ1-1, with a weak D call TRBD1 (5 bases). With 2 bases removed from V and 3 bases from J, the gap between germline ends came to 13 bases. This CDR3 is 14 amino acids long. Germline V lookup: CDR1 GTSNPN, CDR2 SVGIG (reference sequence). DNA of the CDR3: TGTGCCTGGAGTACGGGGGTCGAGGACACTGAAGCTTTCTTT. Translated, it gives CAWSTGVEDTEAFF.

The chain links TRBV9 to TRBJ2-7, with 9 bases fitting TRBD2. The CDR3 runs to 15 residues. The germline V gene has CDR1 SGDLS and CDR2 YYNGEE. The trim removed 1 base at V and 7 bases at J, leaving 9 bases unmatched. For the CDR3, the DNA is TGTGCCAGCAGCGTATGGGCGGGAGGGCCGGATGAGCAGTACTTC. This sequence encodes CASSVWAGGPDEQYF.

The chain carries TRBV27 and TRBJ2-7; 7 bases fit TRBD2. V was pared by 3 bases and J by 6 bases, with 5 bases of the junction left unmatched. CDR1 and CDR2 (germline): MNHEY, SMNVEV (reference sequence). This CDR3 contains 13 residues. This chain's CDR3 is CASSFPGRIEQYF. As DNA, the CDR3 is TGTGCCAGCAGTTTCCCCGGGAGGATCGAGCAGTACTTC.

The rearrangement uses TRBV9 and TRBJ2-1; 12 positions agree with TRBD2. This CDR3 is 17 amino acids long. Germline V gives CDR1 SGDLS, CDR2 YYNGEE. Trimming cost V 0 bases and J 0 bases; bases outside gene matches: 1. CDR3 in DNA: TGTGCCAGCAGCGTAGGACTAGCGGGAGCCTCCTACAATGAGCAGTTCTTC. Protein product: CASSVGLAGASYNEQFF.

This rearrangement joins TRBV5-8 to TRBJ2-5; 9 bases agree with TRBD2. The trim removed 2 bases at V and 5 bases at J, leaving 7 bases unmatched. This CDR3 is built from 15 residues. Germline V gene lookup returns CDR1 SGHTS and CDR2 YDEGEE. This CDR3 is CASSFSSGTYETQYF. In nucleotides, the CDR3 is TGTGCCAGCAGCTTCTCTAGCGGGACGTATGAGACCCAGTACTTC.

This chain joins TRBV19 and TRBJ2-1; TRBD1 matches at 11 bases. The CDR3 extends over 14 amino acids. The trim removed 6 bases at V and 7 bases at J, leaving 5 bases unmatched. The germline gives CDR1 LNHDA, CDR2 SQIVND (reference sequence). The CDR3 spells CASSGQGAPNEQFF. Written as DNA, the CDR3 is TGTGCCAGTAGCGGACAGGGGGCGCCGAATGAGCAGTTCTTC.

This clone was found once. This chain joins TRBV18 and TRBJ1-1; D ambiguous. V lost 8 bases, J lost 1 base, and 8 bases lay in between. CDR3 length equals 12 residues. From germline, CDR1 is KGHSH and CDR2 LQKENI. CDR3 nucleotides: TGTGCCAGCGGGCACGGGAACACTGAAGCTTTCTTT. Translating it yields CASGHGNTEAFF.